This T cell receptor (beta chain) was sequenced during a study of CD8 T cells in ankylosing spondylitis. Study-wide results and caveats: In ankylosing spondylitis blood, a motif of roughly 8 highly homologous TCR beta variants appeared characteristic. A subset of motif variants has previously been described in the synovial fluid and blood of reactive arthritis.

Germline values: CDR1 ENHRY, CDR2 SYGVKD. The CDR3 is 14 amino acids. V was cut by 6 bases and J by 7 bases, with 16 bases left in between. Using quantitative 5'-RACE with molecular barcodes, the authors made TCR beta libraries. TCRdb re-analysed the 5' RACE reads in MiXCR, keeping a single row per CDR3 protein. Of 250,000 to 350,000 distinct CDR3 sequences listed, roughly 20% are singletons. This clonotype has more than one count but fewer than ten. Its antigen is still unknown. The TCR originated in a male donor with ankylosing spondylitis or in good health (not recorded which). The J gene is TRBJ2-1, the V gene TRBV10-3; possibly TRBD1 for D (5 bases). Material for sequencing was blood, either unsorted or a sorted T cell fraction (not recorded which). The DNA of the CDR3 is TGTGCCATCAGACCCGGCCTCCCAGGGAATGAGCAGTTCTTC. Protein product: CAIRPGLPGNEQFF.